The 23 T cell receptor beta chains presented below share a single source sample, sequenced in a study of T cells of healthy individuals. From the 5' RACE reads, TCRdb called clonotypes with MiXCR, one entry per CDR3 protein. The sample lists 55,000 to 65,000 distinct CDR3 sequences, 16% occurring once. The origin of the receptors is a human donor in good health.

The J gene is TRBJ2-1, the V gene TRBV14; D uncertain. Trimming stripped 3 bases from V and 0 bases from J, with 6 bases between. Per germline, CDR1 SGHDN and CDR2 FVKESK. The CDR3 is 14 residues long. CDR3 loop: CASSQESSYNEQFF. Written as DNA, the CDR3 is TGTGCCAGCAGCCAGGAGAGCTCCTACAATGAGCAGTTCTTC.

The gene calls are TRBV5-1 and TRBJ1-1; 7 nucleotides agree with TRBD1. J gave up 1 base and V 0 bases, and 3 bases lay outside the gene matches. The germline V gene has CDR1 SGHRS and CDR2 YFSETQ. The CDR3 has 15 residues. The CDR3 DNA reads TGCGCCAGCAGCTTGGGGGCAGGGGGGAACACTGAAGCTTTCTTT. Translation gives CASSLGAGGNTEAFF.

This clonotype was found many times. This chain links TRBV19 with TRBJ1-4, with D possibly being TRBD1 (5 bases). CDR3 length: 16 amino acids. Germline loops: CDR1 LNHDA, CDR2 SQIVND (reference sequence). Trimming took 5 bases from V and 5 from J, leaving 18 bases between them. CDR3 sequence reads: CASSSTFTGPNEKLFF. The DNA of the CDR3 is TGTGCCAGTAGTTCGACCTTTACGGGACCCAATGAAAAACTGTTTTTT.

This clonotype was seen repeatedly, ten times or more. The chain combines TRBV28 with TRBJ2-5, with D possibly being TRBD1 or TRBD2 (5 bases each). CDR1 and CDR2 from the germline V gene are MDHEN and SYDVKM. V was pared by 6 bases and J by 3 bases, with 14 bases between. The CDR3 sequence is 14 residues long. This CDR3 reads CASSPGTDEETQYF. The CDR3 DNA reads as TGTGCCAGCAGCCCCGGGACCGACGAAGAGACCCAGTACTTC.

This clonotype was recorded at least ten times. This chain connects TRBV18 to TRBJ2-5; D is undetermined. The CDR3 spans 11 residues. Per germline, CDR1 KGHSH and CDR2 LQKENI. V lost 3 bases and J lost 4, with 3 bases in between. The DNA for the CDR3 is TGTGCCAGCTCACCCGGAGAGACCCAGTACTTC. Protein: CASSPGETQYF.

In its sample, this clonotype was seen a few times. The chain joins TRBV25-1 to TRBJ1-1; 9 bases align to TRBD1. Looked up from germline, CDR1 is MGHDK and CDR2 is SYGVNS. With V trimmed by 1 base and J by 6 bases, 9 bases remained unmatched. The CDR3 loop spans 16 amino acids. CDR3 sequence reads: CASSEFGMGQGAEAFF. In DNA, the CDR3 is TGTGCCAGCAGTGAATTTGGGATGGGACAGGGCGCTGAAGCTTTCTTT.

This clonotype turned up a few times. The chain couples TRBV20-1 to TRBJ1-5, with D possibly being TRBD1 (6 bases). V lost 3 bases and J 3 bases, leaving 9 bases between the germline ends. In germline, CDR1 is DFQATT, CDR2 SNEGSKA (reference sequence). This CDR3 contains 13 residues. The CDR3 sequence is CSARTGNNQPQHF. CDR3 nucleotides: TGCAGTGCTAGGACAGGTAACAATCAGCCCCAGCATTTT.

J is TRBJ1-5 and V is TRBV2; perhaps TRBD1 as D (5 bases). The CDR3 consists of 14 residues. Germline V gene sequence: CDR1 SNHLY, CDR2 FYNNEI. The V and J ends lost 3 bases and 7 bases respectively, with 13 bases between them. In DNA, the CDR3 is TGTGCCAGCAGTGAGGGGCAGAAGGGGCAGCCCCAGCATTTT. Its translation: CASSEGQKGQPQHF.

The V call is TRBV2, the J call TRBJ2-1, with TRBD1 matching over 11 bases. Germline V gene sequence: CDR1 SNHLY, CDR2 FYNNEI. Unmatched junction bases numbered 8, after V lost 7 bases and J lost 6 bases. This CDR3 contains 15 residues. CDR3 in amino acids: CASTIGQGALNEQFF. The CDR3 DNA is TGTGCCAGCACCATCGGACAGGGGGCTCTCAATGAGCAGTTCTTC.

The V gene is TRBV2, the J gene TRBJ1-6; 8 bases match TRBD1. CDR1 is SNHLY and CDR2 is FYNNEI in the germline V gene. The CDR3 is made up of 15 amino acids. V trimming: 6 bases; J trimming: 6 bases; junction bases outside the gene matches: 7. The CDR3 reads CASRLDRGLNSPLHF. The CDR3 DNA reads as TGTGCCAGCAGACTAGACAGGGGACTTAATTCACCCCTCCACTTT.

At least ten counts were recorded for this clonotype. The rearrangement links TRBV12-3 or TRBV12-4 to TRBJ1-6, with D perhaps TRBD1 (6 bases). The CDR3 runs to 14 residues. V dropped 5 bases and J dropped 10 bases, with 15 bases sitting between them. CDR3 amino acids: CASSPQGTGSPLHF. Here the CDR3 DNA reads TGTGCCAGCAGTCCTCAGGGTACAGGGTCACCCCTCCACTTT.

This clonotype was observed many times. The V call is TRBV5-1, the J call TRBJ2-3, with unresolved D. Trimming left V 0 bases short and J 3 bases short, with 5 bases between. Per the germline V gene, CDR1 is SGHRS and CDR2 is YFSETQ. The length of the CDR3 is 13 residues. The chain's CDR3 is CASSLDWTDTQYF. The CDR3 coding sequence is TGCGCCAGCAGCTTGGATTGGACAGATACGCAGTATTTT.

The chain combines TRBV7-2 with TRBJ1-1; D might be TRBD1 (6 bases). Looked up from germline, CDR1 is SGHTA and CDR2 is FQGNSA. V was pared by 4 bases and J by 1 base, with 7 bases between. This CDR3 is built from 13 residues. CDR3 sequence (DNA): TGTGCCAGCAGCTCGGGACAGAACACTGAAGCTTTCTTT. Translating gives CASSSGQNTEAFF.

This clonotype was picked up a small number of times. This sequence joins TRBV4-1 and TRBJ1-2; a possible D gene is TRBD1 (5 bases). Trimming cost V 4 bases and J 2 bases, with 20 bases left between them. The CDR3 has 17 residues. Germline-derived CDR1 and CDR2 are MGHRA and YSYEKL. This chain's CDR3 is CASSPQVTRDRNYGYTF. The CDR3 nucleotides are TGCGCCAGCAGCCCCCAAGTTACCAGGGATCGGAACTATGGCTACACCTTC.

Points on this clonotype: A read error may explain this, as a much larger clone is one base away. The gene calls are TRBV6-1 and TRBJ1-1; tentatively, D is TRBD1 (5 bases). This CDR3 comprises 16 residues. Germline V gene data show CDR1 as MNHNS and CDR2 as SASEGT. This CDR3 reads CASSPLGGRMNTKAFF. The CDR3 bases are TGTGCCAGCAGTCCCTTGGGGGGAAGGATGAACACTAAAGCTTTCTTT.

V is TRBV7-6 and J is TRBJ1-4; D is unclear. The CDR3 runs 16 residues. Germline lookup yields CDR1 SGHVS and CDR2 FNYEAQ. V lost 0 bases and J lost 4, with 12 bases in between. CDR3 protein: CASSLAMALVNEKLFF. The CDR3 DNA is TGTGCCAGCAGCTTAGCTATGGCCCTCGTTAATGAAAAACTGTTTTTT.

This clonotype showed up many times. DNA for the CDR3: TGTGCCAGCAGTGAAGTCTACGGATCCTATGGCTACACCTTC. Amino acids: CASSEVYGSYGYTF. This chain links TRBV2 with TRBJ1-2; D remains ambiguous. V was trimmed by 1 base and J by 4 bases, leaving 10 bases between them. Germline-derived CDR1 and CDR2 are SNHLY and FYNNEI. There are 14 residues in the CDR3.

This clonotype was detected ten times or more. The chain joins TRBV4-3 to TRBJ2-1; 9 bases agree with TRBD2. Looked up from germline, CDR1 is LGHNA and CDR2 is YSLEER. The CDR3 is 14 amino acids. The V gene end was trimmed by 6 bases and the J gene end by 9 bases; junction bases not matched to a gene: 9. The CDR3 DNA reads as TGCGCCAGCAGTAGAGCGGGAGGTATTAGTGAGCAGTTCTTC. Its protein product is CASSRAGGISEQFF.

In its sample, this clonotype was seen many times. The chain carries TRBV7-9 and TRBJ1-1; maybe TRBD1 (6 bases). Per the germline V gene, CDR1 is SEHNR and CDR2 is FQNEAQ (reference sequence). This CDR3 spans 14 amino acids. V was trimmed by 4 bases and J by 3 bases, leaving 12 bases between them. The CDR3: CASSSRGRDTEAFF. Written as DNA, the CDR3 is TGTGCCAGCAGCTCCAGGGGAAGGGACACTGAAGCTTTCTTT.

This clonotype was recorded many times. This chain connects TRBV25-1 to TRBJ2-2; 7 nucleotides align to TRBD1. J lost 6 bases, V lost 7 bases, and 5 bases had no gene match. The germline CDR1 and CDR2 sequences are MGHDK and SYGVNS. This CDR3 is 13 amino acids long. The CDR3 region is CASKIGTAGELFF. The CDR3 DNA follows: TGTGCCAGCAAGATCGGGACAGCCGGGGAGCTGTTTTTT.

This clonotype has more than one count but fewer than ten. The chain joins TRBV9 to TRBJ1-2; D perhaps matches TRBD1 (6 bases). Trimming left V 3 bases short and J 5 bases short, with 20 bases between. The CDR3 is made up of 16 amino acids. Germline lookup yields CDR1 SGDLS and CDR2 YYNGEE. The CDR3: CASSGRGGLVRYGYTF. The CDR3 region has the DNA TGTGCCAGCAGCGGTAGGGGGGGACTGGTTCGTTATGGCTACACCTTC.

This clonotype was counted many times. The gene calls are TRBV28 and TRBJ1-5, with 8 bases matching TRBD1. Per the germline V gene, CDR1 is MDHEN and CDR2 is SYDVKM. The CDR3 has 14 residues. V shed 6 bases and J 7 bases; nucleotides not matched to a gene: 8. DNA for the CDR3: TGTGCCAGCAGACAACAGGGGGGTCGGCAGCCCCAGCATTTT. It is translated as CASRQQGGRQPQHF.

This clonotype was recorded a few times. V gene TRBV29-1 combines with J gene TRBJ2-3; D is undetermined. The CDR3 has 11 residues. Germline V lookup: CDR1 SQVTM, CDR2 ANQGSEA. Between the trimmed V and J ends, which lost 3 bases and 5 bases, there was a span of 6 bases. CDR3 sequence: CSVDSGDTQYF. The CDR3, as DNA: TGCAGCGTTGATAGTGGAGATACGCAGTATTTT.